This entry features one T cell receptor beta chain sequence. The clone's antigen remains unknown. The sample holds no much larger clone one base away, and base qualities are not on file. The data derive from a study of blood T cell repertoires in COVID-19 (dated by TCRdb to the early 2020s). Describing the broader study: Collaborator samples came from the United States, Italy and Spain and covered acute and convalescent phases of COVID-19. The dataset comprised deeply sampled blood TCRbeta repertoires from subjects exposed to, actively infected with, or recovered from COVID-19. The material from the prospective study consisted of cDNA or gDNA derived from T cells, B-cell-depleted T cells, or PBMCs. Where available, HLA class I and class II types were obtained from metadata supplied by the sample provider rather than from assay-based typing. The repertoires were released in a freely available public database intended as a resource for research on the immune response to SARS-CoV-2. The samples were drawn from the first 160 participants of the ongoing ImmuneRACE study and from 1,254 subjects provided by 6 global collaborators. Sample metadata almost always included a de-identified subject ID, COVID-19 status, age in years and sex.

TCRbeta CDR3 regions were amplified from genomic DNA using the immunoSEQ Assay, a bias-controlled multiplex PCR. For the original study's pipeline: The number of nucleated cells in each sample was estimated by amplification of reference gene primers within the assay. Sequence reads were collapsed and filtered to measure the absolute abundance of every unique TCRbeta CDR3 rearrangement. Productive Simpson clonality was computed per sample as the square root of Simpson's diversity index over productive rearrangements. TCRdb took this table from immuneACCESS and kept in-frame rearrangements with V and J called. Such tables lack part of the clones; where checked against another copy, unresolved V genes explain under half of the gap, and the rest is unexplained. That table furnishes V, J and clone size, whereas the DNA furnished D and trimming. The sample has about 480,000 clones on record, roughly nine tenths of them singletons. 0.7% to 1% of the sample rests with the top ten.

Beyond this particular receptor, the publication reports: The quantity of clinical and demographic metadata differed by source and by participant and was supplied without curation.

In Seattle, one collaborating source enrolled patients while the infection was active and tracked those patients longitudinally over the course of disease. Whole blood was collected in K2EDTA tubes by collaborating institutions according to the institutions' own protocols. For TCRbeta analysis, collaborators shipped samples as frozen whole blood, isolated PBMCs, or DNA extracted from either of those sample types. Sequenced sample: peripheral blood. This receptor was taken from a man between 18 and 29 years old with COVID-19, enrolled during active disease.

The CDR3 region: CSGGQVLVREQFF. The base sequence is TGCAGCGGGGGACAGGTCTTGGTAAGGGAGCAGTTCTTC. In this chain, TRBV29-1 is recombined with TRBJ2-1, and 8 bases in between align with TRBD1. V trim: 7 bases; J trim: 10 bases; unmatched bases: 12. The CDR3 starts with the cysteine, ends with the phenylalanine, and has 13 residues. Here the CDR3 DNA is all that survives: 39 bases in frame from base 1. The germline V gene sets CDR1 to SQVTM and CDR2 to ANQGSEA.